The 32 T cell receptor beta chains given below trace back to one sample, sequenced in a study of cytomegalovirus exposure and HLA in healthy donors (TCRdb year 2017). Library creation used the immunoSEQ multiplex PCR assay. For the multiplex PCR, a mixture combining 60 forward primers for TCR Vbeta segments and 13 reverse primers for TCR Jbeta segments was used. Entries here come from immuneACCESS through TCRdb and include only in-frame sequences with V and J called. Some clones fail to appear in such tables; in the studies checked, an unresolved V gene covers under half of the shortfall, and the cause of the remainder is unknown. A total of 100,000 to 150,000 clones appear in this sample, roughly 80% of them only once. The top ten clones comprise roughly 1.1% of the sample. Sequenced material: PBMCs. The receptor source for this set is a boy aged 5-17 years in good health and CMV-seronegative.

The V and J genes are TRBV2 and TRBJ1-2; 7 nucleotides align to TRBD1. The V segment lost 6 bases and the J segment 6 bases; nucleotides outside the gene matches: 13. CDR3 size: 15 residues. Germline values: CDR1 SNHLY, CDR2 FYNNEI. The CDR3 region is CASRLTRGLGDGYTF. The CDR3 region has the DNA TGTGCCAGCAGACTAACGAGGGGGCTGGGTGATGGCTACACCTTC.

The chain carries TRBV19 and TRBJ2-1; the match to TRBD2 covers 11 bases. This CDR3 contains 14 residues. V lost 5 bases to trimming and J lost 7 bases; unmatched junction nucleotides: 4. CDR1 is LNHDA and CDR2 is SQIVND in the germline V gene (reference sequence). CDR3 sequence reads: CASSFTSGSNEQFF. In DNA, the CDR3 is TGTGCCAGTAGTTTCACTAGCGGGAGTAATGAGCAGTTCTTC.

The V call is TRBV7-9, the J call TRBJ1-2; D remains unclear. The CDR3 contains 14 residues. V was clipped by 1 base and J by 4 bases, with 10 bases between them. The germline V gene has CDR1 SEHNR and CDR2 FQNEAQ (reference sequence). In DNA, the CDR3 is TGTGCCAGCAGCTTAGTAGAGGTCGGCTATGGCTACACCTTC. Protein: CASSLVEVGYGYTF.

This clone was observed once. This sequence joins TRBV12-5 and TRBJ2-5, with 11 bases lining up with TRBD1. Germline V CDR1 and CDR2: LGHNT, FRNRAP. Germline trimming cut 6 bases from V and 1 base from J; bases unmatched to any gene: 4. The CDR3 loop spans 15 amino acids. The CDR3 region has the DNA TGTGCTAGTGGCCCCGGGACAGGGGGCCAAGAGACCCAGTACTTC. Its translation is CASGPGTGGQETQYF.

The CDR3 region is CASSLGGQPEKLFF. The CDR3 bases are TGTGCCAGCAGTTTAGGGGGACAGCCCGAAAAACTGTTTTTT. V is TRBV27 and J is TRBJ1-4; TRBD1 agrees at 7 bases. This CDR3 is built from 14 residues. After removal of 2 bases from V and 8 bases from J, the junction contained 5 bases not matched to a gene. Germline V gene lookup returns CDR1 MNHEY and CDR2 SMNVEV (reference sequence). The variable domain in full, with the rest retrieved from reference TRBV27 and TRBJ1-4, is EAQVTQNPRYLITVTGKKLTVTCSQNMNHEYMSWYRQDPGLGLRQIYYSMNVEVTDKGDVPEGYKVSRKEKRNFPLILESPSPNQTSLYFCASSLGGQPEKLFFGSGTQLSVL.

This clone appeared once. The chain employs TRBV27 and TRBJ1-1, with D possibly being TRBD1 (6 bases). Trimming took 5 bases from V and 1 from J, leaving 17 bases between them. The CDR3 loop spans 16 amino acids. Germline V CDR1 and CDR2: MNHEY, SMNVEV (reference sequence). The CDR3: CASSPKPGTPNTEAFF. The CDR3 coding sequence is TGTGCCAGCAGTCCCAAACCGGGGACACCGAACACTGAAGCTTTCTTT.

This clone has more than one count but fewer than ten. The chain uses TRBV19 and TRBJ1-4; TRBD1 might be the D (5 bases). Per the germline V gene, CDR1 is LNHDA and CDR2 is SQIVND (reference sequence). The CDR3 length is 12 residues. V lost 4 bases to trimming and J lost 8 bases, with 8 bases between them. Written as DNA, the CDR3 is TGTGCCAGTAGTACGGGGGGAGAAAAACTGTTTTTT. It yields the protein CASSTGGEKLFF.

The chain uses TRBV10-3 and TRBJ2-7; unclear D gene. This CDR3 has 13 residues. V shed 10 bases and J shed 0 bases, with 13 bases lying between them. Germline assignment: CDR1 ENHRY and CDR2 SYGVKD. CDR3 DNA: TGTGCCACCTCGACTGAGAGCTCCTACGAGCAGTACTTC. Protein: CATSTESSYEQYF.

This chain links TRBV2 with TRBJ2-2; possible D gene TRBD1, 5 bases. This CDR3 has 11 residues. V lost 10 bases, J lost 6 bases, and 9 bases lay in between. Germline assignment: CDR1 SNHLY and CDR2 FYNNEI. The CDR3: CAKEGAGELFF. In DNA form, the CDR3 reads TGTGCCAAAGAAGGGGCCGGGGAGCTGTTTTTT.

The chain joins TRBV7-9 to TRBJ2-7; the match to TRBD2 covers 10 bases. V dropped 4 bases and J dropped 7; count of bases not matched to a gene: 7. This CDR3 comprises 14 residues. Germline CDR1 SEHNR, CDR2 FQNEAQ (reference sequence). In nucleotides, the CDR3 is TGTGCCAGCAGCTACCTAGCGGGAGTATGGGAGCAGTACTTC. It encodes CASSYLAGVWEQYF.

The J gene is TRBJ2-3, the V gene TRBV11-3; maybe TRBD2 (6 bases). The CDR3 runs 16 residues. CDR1 is SGHNT and CDR2 is YENEEA in the germline V gene. V was clipped by 1 base and J by 3 bases, with 14 bases between them. This CDR3 reads CASSLGYGRRTDTQYF. In DNA, the CDR3 is TGTGCCAGCAGCTTAGGATACGGGAGACGAACAGATACGCAGTATTTT.

The chain couples TRBV27 to TRBJ2-7; TRBD2 might be the D (6 bases). Deletions cut 3 bases from V and 0 bases from J, with 9 bases between. This CDR3 is built from 14 residues. CDR1 MNHEY and CDR2 SMNVEV come from the germline V gene (reference sequence). CDR3: CASSFSGHSYEQYF. In nucleotides, the CDR3 is TGTGCCAGCAGTTTCAGCGGGCACTCCTACGAGCAGTACTTC.

This chain uses TRBV6-4 with TRBJ1-1; D is perhaps TRBD1 (5 bases). CDR3 length: 13 residues. In germline, CDR1 is MRHNA, CDR2 SNTAGT. Trimming left V 5 bases short and J 1 base short, with 8 bases between. In DNA form, the CDR3 reads TGTGCCAGCAGTTGGGGCGGGAACACTGAAGCTTTCTTT. This translates into CASSWGGNTEAFF.

The chain joins TRBV19 to TRBJ2-5, with 11 bases identical to TRBD1. This CDR3 spans 15 amino acids. After removal of 3 bases from V and 4 bases from J, the junction contained 4 bases not matched to a gene. Germline V gene lookup returns CDR1 LNHDA and CDR2 SQIVND (reference sequence). The CDR3 DNA follows: TGTGCCAGTAGTATCCGGACAGGGGGCGGAGAGACCCAGTACTTC. Its protein is CASSIRTGGGETQYF.

V and J are TRBV5-6 and TRBJ2-3, with 7 bases fitting TRBD2. Germline V gene data show CDR1 as SGHDT and CDR2 as YYEEEE. This CDR3 has 13 amino acids. V was clipped by 6 bases and J by 4 bases; unmatched bases: 5. The CDR3 DNA reads as TGTGCCAGCATGGCTAGCGGCGCAGATACGCAGTATTTT. Its translation: CASMASGADTQYF. The full variable domain, completed using reference TRBV5-6 and TRBJ2-3, is DAGVTQSPTHLIKTRGQQVTLRCSPKSGHDTVSWYQQALGQGPQFIFQYYEEEERQRGNFPDRFSGHQFPNYSSELNVNALLLGDSALYLCASMASGADTQYFGPGTRLTVL.

V gene TRBV11-2 combines with J gene TRBJ2-7; D is possibly TRBD2 (6 bases). V was cut by 1 base and J by 1 base, with 11 bases left in between. This CDR3 region has 15 residues. The V gene's germline CDR1 is SGHAT and CDR2 FQNNGV. The CDR3: CASSLGGTGSYEQYF. DNA for the CDR3: TGTGCCAGCAGCTTAGGGGGGACTGGGTCCTACGAGCAGTACTTC. Drawing the rest from reference TRBV11-2 and TRBJ2-7, the complete variable domain is EAGVAQSPRYKIIEKRQSVAFWCNPISGHATLYWYQQILGQGPKLLIQFQNNGVVDDSQLPKDRFSAERLKGVDSTLKIQPAKLEDSAVYLCASSLGGTGSYEQYFGPGTRLTVT.

The genes are TRBV18 and TRBJ1-2; D ambiguous. The CDR3 is 15 residues long. Trimming stripped 1 base from V and 4 bases from J, with 13 bases between. From germline, CDR1 is KGHSH and CDR2 LQKENI. CDR3 loop: CASSPRGENRYGYTF. The CDR3 nucleotides read TGTGCCAGCTCACCACGAGGTGAAAACCGCTATGGCTACACCTTC.

The sample holds a few counts of this clone. The chain has TRBV5-6 and TRBJ1-1; D remains unclear. The CDR3 totals 13 residues. Germline lookup yields CDR1 SGHDT and CDR2 YYEEEE. With 3 bases removed from V and 6 bases from J, the gap between germline ends came to 12 bases. CDR3 nucleotide sequence: TGTGCCAGCAGCTCCGGACGGGAACCTGAAGCTTTCTTT. Its protein is CASSSGREPEAFF.

In this sample, this clone turned up once. The chain carries TRBV7-9 and TRBJ2-4; D may be TRBD2 (6 bases). This CDR3 is built from 14 residues. CDR1 SEHNR and CDR2 FQNEAQ come from the germline V gene (reference sequence). With 4 bases removed from V and 7 bases from J, the gap between germline ends came to 14 bases. The chain's CDR3 is CASSSTTRGNIQYF. CDR3 DNA sequence: TGTGCCAGCAGCTCAACAACTCGGGGGAACATTCAGTACTTC.

The chain combines TRBV2 with TRBJ2-3, with D possibly being TRBD2 (7 bases). The germline CDR1 and CDR2 sequences are SNHLY and FYNNEI. V was trimmed by 7 bases and J by 4 bases, leaving 15 bases between them. The CDR3 runs 14 residues. This CDR3 is CASNGLGGADTQYF. In DNA form, the CDR3 reads TGTGCCAGCAATGGACTAGGGGGGGCAGATACGCAGTATTTT.

The rearrangement joins TRBV6-5 to TRBJ1-5, with D unresolved. Between the trimmed V and J ends, which lost 4 bases and 2 bases, there was a span of 9 bases. This CDR3 region has 14 residues. Germline V gives CDR1 MNHEY, CDR2 SVGAGI. This CDR3 is CASSSRRGNQPQHF. The DNA for the CDR3 is TGTGCCAGCAGTTCACGGAGGGGCAATCAGCCCCAGCATTTT.

The table lists this clone with a few counts. The rearrangement links TRBV7-8 to TRBJ2-7; D is unresolved. Between the trimmed V and J ends, which lost 3 bases and 4 bases, there was a span of 13 bases. Germline CDR1 and CDR2: SGHVS and FQNEAQ. The CDR3 sequence is 14 residues long. The CDR3 coding sequence is TGTGCCAGCAGCTTGAAGGCGGTTTTGTACGAGCAGTACTTC. This codes for CASSLKAVLYEQYF. The full variable domain, rest sourced from reference TRBV7-8 and TRBJ2-7, is GAGVSQSPRYKVAKRGQDVALRCDPISGHVSLFWYQQALGQGPEFLTYFQNEAQLDKSGLPSDRFFAERPEGSVSTLKIQRTQQEDSAVYLCASSLKAVLYEQYFGPGTRLTVT.

This chain links TRBV4-1 with TRBJ2-4, with 11 bases fitting TRBD1. The CDR3 spans 14 residues. J was trimmed by 6 bases and V by 5 bases; bases with no gene match: 3. The germline CDR1 and CDR2 sequences are MGHRA and YSYEKL. The CDR3 protein is CASSAGQGGNIQYF. The CDR3 coding sequence is TGCGCCAGCAGCGCGGGACAGGGGGGAAACATTCAGTACTTC.

The genes are TRBV19 and TRBJ1-1; D possibly corresponds to TRBD1 (6 bases). The CDR3 spans 17 residues. The germline V gene has CDR1 LNHDA and CDR2 SQIVND (reference sequence). V dropped 4 bases and J dropped 0 bases, with 18 bases sitting between them. The CDR3 sequence: CASSTIQGLGLNTEAFF. The CDR3 region has the DNA TGTGCCAGTAGTACCATCCAGGGGCTGGGGTTGAACACTGAAGCTTTCTTT.

The V call is TRBV7-2, the J call TRBJ2-7; a weak D match, TRBD1 (5 bases). Looked up from germline, CDR1 is SGHTA and CDR2 is FQGNSA. CDR3 length: 14 residues. V shed 5 bases and J shed 6 bases, with 17 bases lying between them. In nucleotides, the CDR3 is TGTGCCAGCAGCAGCAGGGTTAGGGCGTCCGAGCAGTACTTC. This encodes CASSSRVRASEQYF.

The V call is TRBV9, the J call TRBJ2-7, with a possible D match to TRBD2 (6 bases). Per germline, CDR1 SGDLS and CDR2 YYNGEE. The V end lost 2 bases, the J end lost 5 bases, and 11 bases lay between the germline ends. This CDR3 contains 13 residues. CDR3 bases: TGTGCCAGCAGCGTCGGTAGCGGACACGAGCAGTACTTC. It yields the protein CASSVGSGHEQYF.

This CDR3 reads CASSLEGGYNEQFF. DNA for the CDR3: TGCGCCAGCAGCTTGGAAGGAGGGTACAATGAGCAGTTCTTC. The rearrangement links TRBV5-1 to TRBJ2-1, with D perhaps TRBD2 (6 bases). In germline, CDR1 is SGHRS, CDR2 YFSETQ. The CDR3 has 14 amino acids. V shed 0 bases and J shed 4 bases, with 8 bases lying between them.

The chain is built from TRBV19 and TRBJ1-2; no clear D gene. The germline V and J ends were trimmed by 6 bases and 5 bases, with 19 bases remaining between them. CDR3 length equals 15 residues. Germline V gene lookup returns CDR1 LNHDA and CDR2 SQIVND (reference sequence). The CDR3 reads CASRSSSHSGYGYTF. DNA of the CDR3: TGTGCCAGTAGATCGTCGTCCCACTCCGGGTATGGCTACACCTTC.

For the CDR3, the DNA is TGTGCCAGCAGTGAAGGGACAGGGGCCGTAAATTTAGCCAAAAACATTCAGTACTTC. This sequence encodes CASSEGTGAVNLAKNIQYF. This chain joins TRBV6-1 and TRBJ2-4; 9 nucleotides align to TRBD1. The ends lost 1 base at V and 0 bases at J; junction bases unmatched: 10. This CDR3 region has 19 residues. Germline lookup yields CDR1 MNHNS and CDR2 SASEGT.

The chain uses TRBV7-9 and TRBJ2-2; 10 bases map to TRBD2. CDR3 length equals 15 residues. Germline V gene lookup returns CDR1 SEHNR and CDR2 FQNEAQ (reference sequence). The V gene end was trimmed by 0 bases and the J gene end by 6 bases; junction bases not matched to a gene: 1. The CDR3 loop is CASSLATSGSGELFF. CDR3 in DNA: TGTGCCAGCAGCTTAGCGACTAGCGGGTCCGGGGAGCTGTTTTTT.

The chain recombines TRBV10-3 with TRBJ2-3; D is unresolved. Germline V gene sequence: CDR1 ENHRY, CDR2 SYGVKD. The V and J ends lost 7 bases and 5 bases respectively, with 10 bases between them. The CDR3 spans 12 residues. This chain's CDR3 is CAITGAEDTQYF. CDR3 coding DNA: TGTGCCATCACCGGAGCTGAAGATACGCAGTATTTT.

The CDR3 DNA sequence: TGTGCCAGCAGCCGTAGCGGGAGCTCCTACAATGAGCAGTTCTTC. It yields the protein CASSRSGSSYNEQFF. V gene TRBV5-8 combines with J gene TRBJ2-1; 9 bases are shared with TRBD2. Germline loops: CDR1 SGHTS, CDR2 YDEGEE. V shed 4 bases, J shed 0 bases, and the junction held 2 bases outside the gene matches. The CDR3 loop spans 15 amino acids.